In its sample, the clone carrying this T cell receptor beta chain was seen a few times. Antigen unknown. TCRdb reprocessed the RACE reads via MiXCR and lists one record per CDR3 protein. The sample includes approximately 49,000 distinct CDR3 sequences, around 9% of them seen just once. The sample belongs to a study of human T cells and chemical hapten exposure. Study findings and constraints: Expanded TCRs made up significantly more big CDR3 similarity clusters than controls did.

Sample time point: patch test 1, 2 weeks after DPC sensitization. The treatment denotes: therapeutic diphenylcyclopropenone sensitization with weekly scalp DPC. The germline V gene encodes CDR1 SGHDT and CDR2 YYEEEE. This CDR3 spans 12 amino acids. Between the trimmed V and J ends, which lost 3 bases and 1 base, there was a span of 4 bases. Sequenced here: whole blood, sampled in connection with sensitization to the hapten diphenylcyclopropenone (DPC). This receptor was obtained from a woman between 50 and 59 years old with alopecia areata. Some clones in this sample may be carry-over from other donors' samples. The gene calls are TRBV5-6 and TRBJ1-1; D remains unclear. CDR3 DNA sequence: TGTGCCAGCAGCTATAGGAACACTGAAGCTTTCTTT. Amino acid sequence: CASSYRNTEAFF.